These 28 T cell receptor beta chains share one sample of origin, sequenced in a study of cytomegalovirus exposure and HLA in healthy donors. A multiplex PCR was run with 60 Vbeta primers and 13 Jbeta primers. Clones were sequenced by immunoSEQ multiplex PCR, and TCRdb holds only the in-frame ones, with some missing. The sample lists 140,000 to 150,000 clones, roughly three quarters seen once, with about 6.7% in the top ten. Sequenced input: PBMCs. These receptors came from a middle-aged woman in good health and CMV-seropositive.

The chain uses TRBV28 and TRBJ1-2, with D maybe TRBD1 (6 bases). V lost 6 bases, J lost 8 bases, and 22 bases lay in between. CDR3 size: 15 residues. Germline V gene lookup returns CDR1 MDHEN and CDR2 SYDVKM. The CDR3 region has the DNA TGTGCCAGCAGAAGTGGACAGTTGACCCCTCGGGGCTACACCTTC. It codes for CASRSGQLTPRGYTF.

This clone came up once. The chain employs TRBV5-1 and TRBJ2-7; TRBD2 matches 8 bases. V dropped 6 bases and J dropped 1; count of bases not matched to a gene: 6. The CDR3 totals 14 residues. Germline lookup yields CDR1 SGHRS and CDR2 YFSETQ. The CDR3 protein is CASNPGGASYEQYF. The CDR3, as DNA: TGCGCCAGCAACCCGGGGGGGGCGTCCTACGAGCAGTACTTC.

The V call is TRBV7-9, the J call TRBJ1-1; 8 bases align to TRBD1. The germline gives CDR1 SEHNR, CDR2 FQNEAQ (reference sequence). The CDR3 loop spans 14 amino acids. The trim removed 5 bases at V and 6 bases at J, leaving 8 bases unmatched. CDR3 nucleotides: TGTGCCAGCAGCCTAGGGACAGGTAACGCTGAAGCTTTCTTT. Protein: CASSLGTGNAEAFF.

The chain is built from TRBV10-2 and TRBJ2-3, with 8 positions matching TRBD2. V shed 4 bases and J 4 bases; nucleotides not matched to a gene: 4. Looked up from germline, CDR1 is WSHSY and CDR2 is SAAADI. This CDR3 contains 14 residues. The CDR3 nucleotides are TGCGCCAGCAGTGGGAGCGGGGGAGCAGATACGCAGTATTTT. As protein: CASSGSGGADTQYF.

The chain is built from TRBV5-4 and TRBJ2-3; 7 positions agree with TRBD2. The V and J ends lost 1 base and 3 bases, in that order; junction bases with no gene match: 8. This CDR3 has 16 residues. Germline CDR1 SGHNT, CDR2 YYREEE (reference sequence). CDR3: CASSLFPQGGTDTQYF. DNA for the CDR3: TGTGCCAGCAGCTTGTTTCCTCAGGGAGGGACAGATACGCAGTATTTT.

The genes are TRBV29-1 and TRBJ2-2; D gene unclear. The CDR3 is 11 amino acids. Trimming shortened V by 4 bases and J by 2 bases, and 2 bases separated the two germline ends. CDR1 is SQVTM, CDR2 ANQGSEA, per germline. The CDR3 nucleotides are TGCAGCGTTGTAAACACCGGGGAGCTGTTTTTT. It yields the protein CSVVNTGELFF.

CDR3 DNA sequence: TGTGCCAGCAGACGGACTCCGACTGGAAACACCATATATTTT. This translates into CASRRTPTGNTIYF. The rearrangement joins TRBV6-1 to TRBJ1-3; no reliable D call. The CDR3 length is 14 residues. The V end was cut by 6 bases, the J end by 2 bases, with 11 bases between. Germline-derived CDR1 and CDR2 are MNHNS and SASEGT.

CDR3 in amino acids: CASSFGLAGETQYF. The CDR3, as DNA: TGCGCCAGCAGCTTCGGACTAGCGGGGGAGACCCAGTACTTC. This rearrangement joins TRBV5-1 to TRBJ2-5, with TRBD2 matching 12 bases. Germline CDR1 and CDR2: SGHRS and YFSETQ. V gave up 2 bases and J gave up 5 bases; unmatched junction bases: 1. The CDR3 loop spans 14 amino acids.

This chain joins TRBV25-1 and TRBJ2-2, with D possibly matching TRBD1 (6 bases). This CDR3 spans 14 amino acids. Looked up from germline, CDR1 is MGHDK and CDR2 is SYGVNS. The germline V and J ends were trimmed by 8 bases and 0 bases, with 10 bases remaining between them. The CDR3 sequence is CASLGHSNTGELFF. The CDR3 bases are TGTGCCAGCCTGGGACATTCGAACACCGGGGAGCTGTTTTTT.

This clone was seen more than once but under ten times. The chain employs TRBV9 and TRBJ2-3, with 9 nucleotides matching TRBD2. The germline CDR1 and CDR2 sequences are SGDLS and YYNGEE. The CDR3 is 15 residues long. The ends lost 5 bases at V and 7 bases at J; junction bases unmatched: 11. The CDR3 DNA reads TGTGCCAGCAGTCCATTAGCGGGGGCAACAAATACGCAGTATTTT. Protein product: CASSPLAGATNTQYF.

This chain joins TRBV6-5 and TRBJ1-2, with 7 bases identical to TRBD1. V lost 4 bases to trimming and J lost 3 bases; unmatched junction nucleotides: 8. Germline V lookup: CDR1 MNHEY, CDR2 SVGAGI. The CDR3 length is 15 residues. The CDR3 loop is CASSSQTGAHYGYTF. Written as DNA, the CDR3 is TGTGCCAGCAGTTCCCAAACAGGGGCGCACTATGGCTACACCTTC.

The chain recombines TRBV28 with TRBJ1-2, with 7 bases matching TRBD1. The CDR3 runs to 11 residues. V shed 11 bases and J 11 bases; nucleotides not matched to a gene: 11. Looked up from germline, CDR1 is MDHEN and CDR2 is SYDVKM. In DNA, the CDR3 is TGTGCCGGCCGACAGGGTCAATGGTACACCTTC. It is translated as CAGRQGQWYTF.

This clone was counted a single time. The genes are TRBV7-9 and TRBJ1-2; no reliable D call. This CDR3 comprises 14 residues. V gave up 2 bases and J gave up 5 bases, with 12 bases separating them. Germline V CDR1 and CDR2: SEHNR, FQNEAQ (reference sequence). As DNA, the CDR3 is TGTGCCAGCAGCTTAAGTGGGTTACAGTATGGCTACACCTTC. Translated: CASSLSGLQYGYTF. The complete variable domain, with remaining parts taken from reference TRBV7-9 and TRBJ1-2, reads DTGVSQNPRHKITKRGQNVTFRCDPISEHNRLYWYRQTLGQGPEFLTYFQNEAQLEKSRLLSDRFSAERPKGSFSTLEIQRTEQGDSAMYLCASSLSGLQYGYTFGSGTRLTVV.

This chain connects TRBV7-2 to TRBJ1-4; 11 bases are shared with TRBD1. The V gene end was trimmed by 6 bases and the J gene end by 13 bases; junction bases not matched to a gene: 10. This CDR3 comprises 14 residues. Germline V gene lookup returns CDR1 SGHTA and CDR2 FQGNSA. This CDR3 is CASRSGQGGMRLFF. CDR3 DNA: TGTGCCAGCAGATCGGGACAGGGGGGGATGAGACTGTTTTTT.

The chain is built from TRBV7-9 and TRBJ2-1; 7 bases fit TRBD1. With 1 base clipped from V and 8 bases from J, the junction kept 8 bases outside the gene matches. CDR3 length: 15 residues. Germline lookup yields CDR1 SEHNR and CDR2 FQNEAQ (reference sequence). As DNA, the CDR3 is TGTGCCAGCAGCTTAGTCTCCGGGACAGACCATGAGCAGTTCTTC. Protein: CASSLVSGTDHEQFF.

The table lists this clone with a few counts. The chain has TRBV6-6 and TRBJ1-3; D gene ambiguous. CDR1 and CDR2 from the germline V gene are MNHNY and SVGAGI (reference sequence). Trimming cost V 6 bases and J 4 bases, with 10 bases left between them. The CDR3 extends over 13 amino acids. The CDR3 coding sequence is TGTGCCAGCAGGCCCGGGGTAGGAAACACCATATATTTT. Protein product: CASRPGVGNTIYF.

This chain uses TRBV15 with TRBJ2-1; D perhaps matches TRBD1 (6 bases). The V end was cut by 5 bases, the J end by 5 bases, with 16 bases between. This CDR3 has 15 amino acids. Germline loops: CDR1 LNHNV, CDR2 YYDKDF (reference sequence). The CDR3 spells CATSFYWDNDNEQFF. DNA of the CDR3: TGTGCCACCAGCTTTTACTGGGACAACGACAATGAGCAGTTCTTC.

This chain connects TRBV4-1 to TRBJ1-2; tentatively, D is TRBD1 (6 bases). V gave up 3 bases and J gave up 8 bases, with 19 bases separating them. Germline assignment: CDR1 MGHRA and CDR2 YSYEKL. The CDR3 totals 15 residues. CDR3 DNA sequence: TGCGCCAGCAGCCACGACTTACAGGGTGTGCGGGGCTACACCTTC. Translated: CASSHDLQGVRGYTF.

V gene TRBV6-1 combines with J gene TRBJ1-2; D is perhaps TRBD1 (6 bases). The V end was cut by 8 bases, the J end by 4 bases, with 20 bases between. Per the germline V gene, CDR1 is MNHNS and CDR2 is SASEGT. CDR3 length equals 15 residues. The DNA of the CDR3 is TGTGCCAGCTATCAGAGACAACAGGGACCCTATGGCTACACCTTC. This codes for CASYQRQQGPYGYTF.

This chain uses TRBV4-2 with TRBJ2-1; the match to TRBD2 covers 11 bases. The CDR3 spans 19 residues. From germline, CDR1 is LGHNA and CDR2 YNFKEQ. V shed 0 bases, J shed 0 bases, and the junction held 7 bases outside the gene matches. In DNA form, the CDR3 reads TGTGCCAGCAGCCAAGATTGGCTAGCGGGGGGACTCTCCTACAATGAGCAGTTCTTC. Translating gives CASSQDWLAGGLSYNEQFF.

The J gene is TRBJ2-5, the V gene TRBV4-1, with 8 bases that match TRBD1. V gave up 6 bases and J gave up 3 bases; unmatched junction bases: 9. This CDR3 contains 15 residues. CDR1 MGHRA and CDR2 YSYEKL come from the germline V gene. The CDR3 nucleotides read TGCGCCAGCAGGAAGACCACAGGGGGGAAAGAGACCCAGTACTTC. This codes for CASRKTTGGKETQYF.

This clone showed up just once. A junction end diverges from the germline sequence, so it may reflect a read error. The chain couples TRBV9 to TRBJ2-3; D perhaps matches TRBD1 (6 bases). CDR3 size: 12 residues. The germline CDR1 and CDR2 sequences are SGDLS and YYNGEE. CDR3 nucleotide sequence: TGTGCCAGCAGCCCAACGACAGGTACGCAGTATTTT. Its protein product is CASSPTTGTQYF.

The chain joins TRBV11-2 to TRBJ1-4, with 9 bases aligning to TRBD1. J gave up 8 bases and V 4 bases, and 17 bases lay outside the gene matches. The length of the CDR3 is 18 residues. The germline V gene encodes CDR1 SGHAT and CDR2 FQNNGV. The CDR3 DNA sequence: TGTGCCAGCAGCTCCTACCGGGACAGGGTGTTGTTTGGAGAAAAACTGTTTTTT. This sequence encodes CASSSYRDRVLFGEKLFF.

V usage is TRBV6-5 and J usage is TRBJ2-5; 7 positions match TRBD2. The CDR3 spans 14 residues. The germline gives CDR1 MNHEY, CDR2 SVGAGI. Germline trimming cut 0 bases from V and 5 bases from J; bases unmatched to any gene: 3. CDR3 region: CASSYSSGSETQYF. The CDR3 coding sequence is TGTGCCAGCAGTTACTCTAGCGGGTCCGAGACCCAGTACTTC.

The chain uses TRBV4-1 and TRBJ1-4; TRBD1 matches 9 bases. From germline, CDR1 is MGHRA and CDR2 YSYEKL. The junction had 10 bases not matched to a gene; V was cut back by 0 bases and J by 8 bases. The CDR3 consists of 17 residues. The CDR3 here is CASSQDRSGTGYEKLFF. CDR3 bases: TGCGCCAGCAGCCAAGATAGGAGCGGGACAGGGTACGAAAAACTGTTTTTT.

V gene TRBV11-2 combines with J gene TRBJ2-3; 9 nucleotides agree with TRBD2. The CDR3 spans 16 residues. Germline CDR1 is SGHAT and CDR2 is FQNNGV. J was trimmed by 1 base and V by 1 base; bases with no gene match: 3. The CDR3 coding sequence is TGTGCCAGCAGCTTAGGTAGCGGGGGACGCACAGATACGCAGTATTTT. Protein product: CASSLGSGGRTDTQYF.

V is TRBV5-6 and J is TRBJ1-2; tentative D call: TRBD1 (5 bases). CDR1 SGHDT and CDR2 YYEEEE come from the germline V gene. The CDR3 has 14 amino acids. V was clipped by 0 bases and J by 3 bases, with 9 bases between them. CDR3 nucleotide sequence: TGTGCCAGCAGCTTGGGAGGACACGACTATGGCTACACCTTC. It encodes CASSLGGHDYGYTF.

In DNA, the CDR3 is TGTGCCAGCAGCTTTGACAGGGGGTCCTATGGCTACACCTTC. Amino acids: CASSFDRGSYGYTF. This rearrangement joins TRBV7-2 to TRBJ1-2, with 9 nucleotides matching TRBD1. Germline assignment: CDR1 SGHTA and CDR2 FQGNSA. Trimming removed 3 bases from V and 4 bases from J; junction bases left unmatched: 3. The CDR3 consists of 14 residues.